This is a list of T cell receptor beta chains from one sample in a study of identical twins. One entry per CDR3 protein, called by TCRdb with MiXCR from the 5' RACE reads. Here the sample spans more than 1.5 million distinct CDR3 sequences, about 30% being singletons. Sequencing input: cord blood. The source is a newborn girl in good health. The CDR3 runs from the conserved cysteine through the conserved F or W. The order of the fields is D gene, V gene, J gene, clone size, CDR3 protein, CDR3 DNA. The D gene is left open where the match is weak. Clone size is not always given. Where it is, it says once, few, many or a class for expanded clones.

d_gene: -
v_gene: TRBV5-1
j_gene: TRBJ2-3
abundance: few
CDR3aa: CASRFRSHTDTQYF
CDR3nt: TGCGCCAGCAGATTTCGGAGTCACACAGATACGCAGTATTTT

d_gene: -
v_gene: TRBV5-1
j_gene: TRBJ1-2
abundance: few
CDR3aa: CASSLARGPGYGYTF
CDR3nt: TGCGCCAGCAGCTTGGCTCGGGGGCCGGGCTATGGCTACACCTTC

d_gene: -
v_gene: TRBV6-5
j_gene: TRBJ2-1
abundance: few
CDR3aa: CASSYGVSLSYNEQFF
CDR3nt: TGTGCCAGCAGTTACGGGGTTTCCCTCTCCTACAATGAGCAGTTCTTC

d_gene: TRBD2
v_gene: TRBV7-2
j_gene: TRBJ2-7
abundance: -
CDR3aa: CASSPQGSGRERHEQYF
CDR3nt: TGTGCCAGCAGCCCCCAGGGAAGCGGGAGGGAGCGCCACGAGCAGTACTTC

d_gene: -
v_gene: TRBV5-6
j_gene: TRBJ2-3
abundance: -
CDR3aa: CASSFGGGLRDTQYF
CDR3nt: TGTGCCAGCAGCTTTGGGGGTGGTTTACGGGATACGCAGTATTTT

d_gene: -
v_gene: TRBV29-1
j_gene: TRBJ2-1
abundance: -
CDR3aa: CSLASGPEQFF
CDR3nt: TGCAGCTTAGCCAGCGGACCCGAGCAGTTCTTC

d_gene: -
v_gene: TRBV10-2
j_gene: TRBJ2-7
abundance: -
CDR3aa: CASSEGVSSYEQYF
CDR3nt: TGCGCCAGCAGTGAGGGGGTTAGCTCCTACGAGCAGTACTTC

d_gene: -
v_gene: TRBV7-2
j_gene: TRBJ1-1
abundance: few
CDR3aa: CASSLVAGLLNTEAFF
CDR3nt: TGTGCCAGCAGCTTAGTGGCAGGGTTATTGAACACTGAAGCTTTCTTT

d_gene: -
v_gene: TRBV5-1
j_gene: TRBJ1-4
abundance: -
CDR3aa: CASSLESFLSNEKLFF
CDR3nt: TGCGCCAGCAGCTTGGAAAGCTTTCTCTCTAATGAAAAACTGTTTTTT

d_gene: TRBD2
v_gene: TRBV4-1
j_gene: TRBJ2-3
abundance: -
CDR3aa: CASSQGGGLAGTDTQYF
CDR3nt: TGCGCCAGCAGCCAAGGAGGGGGACTAGCGGGAACAGATACGCAGTATTTT

d_gene: TRBD2
v_gene: TRBV9
j_gene: TRBJ2-3
abundance: -
CDR3aa: CASSAGFGLAGGQDTQYF
CDR3nt: TGTGCCAGCAGCGCGGGATTTGGCCTAGCGGGGGGGCAAGATACGCAGTATTTT

d_gene: -
v_gene: TRBV4-1
j_gene: TRBJ1-1
abundance: -
CDR3aa: CASSPMMNTEAFF
CDR3nt: TGCGCCAGCAGCCCTATGATGAACACTGAAGCTTTCTTT

d_gene: -
v_gene: TRBV7-2
j_gene: TRBJ2-1
abundance: -
CDR3aa: CASSFILAGRIEQFF
CDR3nt: TGTGCCAGCAGCTTTATACTGGCGGGGCGGATTGAGCAGTTCTTC

d_gene: TRBD2
v_gene: TRBV7-2
j_gene: TRBJ2-7
abundance: -
CDR3aa: CASSLTSGGASYNEQYF
CDR3nt: TGTGCCAGCAGCTTGACTAGCGGGGGGGCATCCTACAATGAGCAGTACTTC

d_gene: TRBD2
v_gene: TRBV20-1
j_gene: TRBJ2-5
abundance: few
CDR3aa: CSAFTGRLAEETQYF
CDR3nt: TGCAGTGCCTTTACAGGGAGACTAGCGGAAGAGACCCAGTACTTC

d_gene: TRBD2
v_gene: TRBV2
j_gene: TRBJ2-7
abundance: -
CDR3aa: CASSGLAGQYF
CDR3nt: TGTGCCAGCAGTGGACTAGCGGGGCAGTACTTC

d_gene: -
v_gene: TRBV20-1
j_gene: TRBJ2-2
abundance: -
CDR3aa: CSALGEPAGELFF
CDR3nt: TGCAGTGCGCTCGGGGAGCCGGCCGGGGAGCTGTTTTTT

d_gene: -
v_gene: TRBV10-3
j_gene: TRBJ2-7
abundance: few
CDR3aa: CAILAWDGIYEQYF
CDR3nt: TGTGCCATCCTAGCCTGGGACGGAATCTACGAGCAGTACTTC

d_gene: TRBD2
v_gene: TRBV4-2
j_gene: TRBJ2-3
abundance: few
CDR3aa: CASSQELAGGGDTQYF
CDR3nt: TGTGCCAGCAGCCAGGAACTAGCGGGAGGGGGAGATACGCAGTATTTT

d_gene: -
v_gene: TRBV6-6
j_gene: TRBJ2-4
abundance: -
CDR3aa: CASSGTPQEDIQYF
CDR3nt: TGTGCCAGCAGCGGAACCCCACAGGAAGACATTCAGTACTTC

d_gene: -
v_gene: TRBV7-9
j_gene: TRBJ1-1
abundance: -
CDR3aa: CASKRSVNTEAFF
CDR3nt: TGTGCCAGCAAACGGTCTGTGAACACTGAAGCTTTCTTT

d_gene: -
v_gene: TRBV12-3/TRBV12-4
j_gene: TRBJ2-2
abundance: few
CDR3aa: CASSLRQTNTGELFF
CDR3nt: TGTGCCAGCAGTTTAAGACAGACGAACACCGGGGAGCTGTTTTTT

d_gene: TRBD1
v_gene: TRBV6-5
j_gene: TRBJ2-7
abundance: -
CDR3aa: CASSRDGQGAFEQYF
CDR3nt: TGTGCCAGCAGTCGAGACGGACAGGGGGCTTTCGAGCAGTACTTC

d_gene: -
v_gene: TRBV7-2
j_gene: TRBJ1-1
abundance: -
CDR3aa: CASSLALGGRNTEAFF
CDR3nt: TGTGCCAGCAGCTTAGCGCTGGGGGGGCGGAACACTGAAGCTTTCTTT

d_gene: TRBD1
v_gene: TRBV6-6
j_gene: TRBJ2-3
abundance: -
CDR3aa: CASSYGRTGRPTDTQYF
CDR3nt: TGTGCCAGCAGTTATGGGAGGACAGGGAGGCCCACAGATACGCAGTATTTT

d_gene: -
v_gene: TRBV6-5
j_gene: TRBJ2-7
abundance: few
CDR3aa: CASSYSGETVLGYEQYF
CDR3nt: TGTGCCAGCAGTTACTCCGGCGAGACCGTGCTTGGCTACGAGCAGTACTTC

d_gene: -
v_gene: TRBV20-1
j_gene: TRBJ1-6
abundance: few
CDR3aa: CSARPDDRRSSYNSPLHF
CDR3nt: TGCAGTGCTAGACCAGACGACAGGCGGAGCTCCTATAATTCACCCCTCCACTTT

d_gene: -
v_gene: TRBV28
j_gene: TRBJ2-5
abundance: many
CDR3aa: CASSLSRGKETQYF
CDR3nt: TGTGCCAGCAGTTTATCCCGGGGCAAAGAGACCCAGTACTTC

d_gene: -
v_gene: TRBV4-1
j_gene: TRBJ2-3
abundance: -
CDR3aa: CASSQKGLTTDTHYF
CDR3nt: TGCGCCAGCAGCCAGAAGGGACTTACAACAGATACGCACTATTTT